This TCR beta chain appears in the sequencing data of a study of blood T cell repertoires in COVID-19. Study overall: Sites across the United States, Italy and Spain contributed samples from acute and convalescent COVID-19. From T cells, B-cell-depleted T cells, or PBMCs came the material, which was cDNA or gDNA.

CDR3 length: 14 amino acids. The germline gives CDR1 ENHRY, CDR2 SYGVKD. V lost 7 bases, J lost 7 bases, and 16 bases lay in between. In the source study's methods: Amplified reference gene primers provided the basis for estimating nucleated cell counts. Profiled with immunoSEQ multiplex PCR; TCRdb holds only in-frame clones, not every one. From that table come the V and J calls and clone size; the DNA was used to work out D and trimming. The sample includes some 200,000 clones, approximately 90% of them seen just once. The sequence derives from a woman aged 35 to 49 with acute or convalescent COVID-19. Sequencing used peripheral blood. The rearrangement links TRBV10-3 to TRBJ2-2; TRBD2 might be the D (6 bases). The CDR3 is CAIKVKGRDGELFF. The CDR3 DNA reads as TGTGCCATCAAGGTGAAGGGGCGGGACGGGGAGCTGTTTTTT.